This TCR beta chain was observed in a study of OX40 agonist ivuxolimab in advanced cancers. Across the study: Prior therapy, whether anti-PD-1, anti-PD-L1 or anti-CTLA-4, was allowed, and 40% had some. Notes on the study in general: The average count of expanded clones was higher among CD8+ T cells than among CD4+. Among the lowest levels of clonal expansion were found in partial responders at 0.1-3.0 mg/kg. Some nonresponders likewise displayed low normalized T-cell clonal expansion.

Libraries were prepared by immunoSEQ multiplex PCR; TCRdb keeps only in-frame clonotypes and omits some of them. The sample carries approximately 100,000 clones, roughly 89% recorded once. Worth noting for this clone: Antigen specificity is unknown.

This clonotype was sampled from an adult with an advanced solid tumor such as melanoma, head and neck, liver or kidney cancer. The specimen comprised CD4+ or CD8+ T cells sorted from blood, sampled in a trial of the OX40 agonist ivuxolimab.

CDR3 amino acids: CASSPNGVGANYGYTF. As DNA, the CDR3 is TGTGCCAGCTCACCCAATGGGGTAGGGGCGAACTATGGCTACACCTTC. The J gene is TRBJ1-2, the V gene TRBV18; a weak D match, TRBD1 (5 bases). V gave up 3 bases and J gave up 2 bases, with 16 bases separating them. This CDR3 comprises 16 residues. In germline, CDR1 is KGHSH, CDR2 LQKENI.